This T cell receptor (beta chain) was retrieved from a study of blood T cells in healthy people across ages (dated by TCRdb to 2014 to 2015). General notes on the study: In model experiments, template switching captured about one uniquely barcoded TCR beta cDNA molecule for every two T cells. The study measured age-related changes in TCR beta repertoire diversity using deep sequencing normalized with unique cDNA molecular identifiers. Donors were grouped into four age groups: young (average about 15 years), middle-aged (about 40), aged (approximately 58) and long-lived (about 90). Two additional independent replicas of 1 million unique cDNA reads from the same blood draw were analyzed for two donors (one aged 18 to 30 and one aged 80 or older). To avoid experimental bias, donors of different ages were randomly spread across the sequencing lanes.

Preparation of the library involved 5' RACE. The sample was run on an Illumina HiSeq 2500. The second PCR ran for roughly 7 to 12 cycles and used a J-beta primer mix along with a sample-barcoded 5' primer. A unique molecular identifier was introduced onto each TCR beta cDNA molecule by a template-switch 5' adaptor carrying 12 random nucleotides. At least 3 million CDR3-containing paired-end reads were obtained from each sample. First-strand cDNA synthesis was performed from all RNA using the Mint cDNA synthesis kit, with priming by a TRBC-specific oligonucleotide. All cDNA was treated with uracil-DNA glycosylase and then went through a first 18-cycle PCR with the universal primers M1SS and BC2_uni_R. The authors processed their data as follows. For normalization, 1 million high-quality reads were randomly selected from each sample, with every read carrying a distinct molecular identifier. Reads with shared molecular identifiers were discarded instead of being binned into consensus sequences. CDR3 identification, clonotype clustering and error correction used MiTCR with a Q25 quality threshold and the strictest error-elimination algorithm. A nonparametric unseen species model with Euler transformation was used to estimate a lower bound on total TCR beta diversity. Starting from the raw public reads, TCRdb applied fastp trimming at Q25, assembled clones with MiXCR and retained in-frame beta chains. Records with the same CDR3 protein are collapsed into one entry carrying the most frequent genes and DNA. The V and J calls and clone size come from TCRdb's table, not from the authors' own analysis. The sample records some 1,500,000 distinct CDR3 sequences, about 45% of which are singletons. The ten largest make up about 3.8% of the sample.

What the research found in general, with its limitations: Observed TCR beta diversity correlated strongly with the percentage of naive T cells measured by flow cytometry. The long-lived group showed more naive CD4+ T cells, fewer expanded clones and increased TCR diversity than the aged group, suggesting age selection. Because donor CMV infection status was unknown, age-related changes in expanded clonotypes were potentially confounded. Observed TCR beta diversity per million T cells fell roughly linearly with age, and a significant reduction was already apparent by age around 40. Because profiling used bulk unsorted PBMCs, naive and antigen-experienced compartments could not be compared conclusively. Total diversity estimates from one million sequenced T cells were considered lower bounds and underestimates.

Systemically healthy Caucasian individuals from Russia, about 38 in total and aged about 6 to 100 years, were included as donors. Each donor gave ten milliliters of peripheral blood, collected into EDTA-treated Vacutainer tubes. Ficoll-Paque density-gradient centrifugation was used to isolate PBMCs, with at least 7 million obtained per sample. Trizol reagent was used to extract total RNA from PBMCs, with at least 5 micrograms per sample. Naive CD45RAhigh/CD27high T cell percentages were measured by flow cytometry on a PBMC aliquot from every donor. Sequences SGHTA (CDR1) and FQGTGA (CDR2) are obtained from the germline V gene. The CDR3 measures 16 amino acids from cysteine to phenylalanine. Only the CDR3 part of the read is kept: 48 bases, read in frame from the first base. V loses 5 bases at its end and J loses 5 bases; junction bases beyond the gene matches: 7. Comment on this clonotype: The antigen this receptor binds is unknown. Per-nucleotide qualities are absent, and no much larger clonotype sits a single base away.

The sample was blood. The chain couples TRBV7-3 to TRBJ2-5; TRBD2 lines up with 14 middle nucleotides. This sequence was found in a woman in her late teens or twenties in good health. The nucleotide sequence is TGTGCCAGCAGCAAGACTAGCGGGAGGGTGCTTGAGACCCAGTACTTC. Protein translation: CASSKTSGRVLETQYF.